Below, one TCR beta chain is given with its context. One end of the junction is discordant with germline, which a read error may explain. The same CDR3 arises from other DNA sequences in this sample as well. This sample is drawn from a study of cytomegalovirus exposure and HLA in healthy donors. The PCR made use of 60 Vbeta and 13 Jbeta primers. Clones were sequenced by immunoSEQ multiplex PCR, and TCRdb holds only the in-frame ones, with some missing. There are 150,000 to 200,000 clones in the sample; 65% to 70% occur only once, and 4.5% lies in the top ten. The CDR3 is 12 amino acids. Germline V gene data show CDR1 as SNHLY and CDR2 as FYNNEI.

Source material: PBMCs. V usage is TRBV2 and J usage is TRBJ2-3; D is uncertain. The receptor comes from a woman aged 18-29 years in good health and CMV-seropositive. CDR3 in DNA: TGTGCTAGCAGTATTCAGGTGGATACGCAGTATTTT. Translation gives CASSIQVDTQYF.